This record looks at one TCR beta chain sequence and its context. Its specificity is unknown. As to treatment: oral pan-JAK inhibitor, 5-10 mg twice daily. This sample is drawn from a study of CD8+ T cells in alopecia areata. RNA extraction was followed by reverse transcription into cDNA, which acted as the sequencing template. Clones were sequenced by immunoSEQ multiplex PCR, and TCRdb holds only the in-frame ones, with some missing. This sample has approximately 180,000 clones, with 50% to 70% found just once. The CDR3 is 14 amino acids. Germline assignment: CDR1 KGHSH and CDR2 LQKENI. After removal of 3 bases from V and 4 bases from J, the junction contained 5 bases not matched to a gene. Study results and caveats: Many expanded lesional clones persisted during tofacitinib (in both scalp and blood). In lesional scalp, particularly from alopecia totalis/universalis, clonality was higher than in normal scalp.

The sequencing here drew on CD4+ T cells sorted from blood, taken around week 50, from a patient treated with tofacitinib. The source of this sequence is a human donor with alopecia areata. The chain recombines TRBV18 with TRBJ1-2, with TRBD1 matching over 7 bases. The CDR3 DNA reads TGTGCCAGCTCACCCGGACAGGACCCCTATGGCTACACCTTC. Translated: CASSPGQDPYGYTF.